This T cell receptor (beta chain) was captured in a study of cytomegalovirus exposure and HLA in healthy donors. General study findings and limits: Sequencing had likely introduced a cluster of highly shared sequence variants as an artifact.

As concerns this clone: The antigen remains undetermined.

The primer mix had 60 Vbeta and 13 Jbeta primers. Some clones are missing from TCRdb's copy, which holds only in-frame ones; the method was immunoSEQ multiplex PCR. The sample gives tens of thousands of clones, 65% to 75% of which show up once; about 6.8% is in the top ten. Germline trimming cut 3 bases from V and 1 base from J; bases unmatched to any gene: 2. This CDR3 has 15 amino acids. In germline, CDR1 is KGHSH, CDR2 LQKENI. What was sequenced was PBMCs. This TCR was recovered from a man younger than 40 in good health and CMV-seropositive. This chain connects TRBV18 to TRBJ2-5; 10 nucleotides align to TRBD2. CDR3 coding DNA: TGTGCCAGCTCACCGGTAGCGGGGGGCCAAGAGACCCAGTACTTC. Translated, it gives CASSPVAGGQETQYF.